This T cell receptor (beta chain) comes out of a study of CXCR3-negative and CXCR3-positive naive CD8 T cells. Study context: Roughly 1.5 +/- 0.3 million TRB reads came from each library, giving some 150 million in total.

Those CD8+ T cells considered naive were CD45RO-CCR7+CD27+CD95-. UMI-labeled 5' RACE yielded the TRB cDNA libraries. After re-calling the 5' RACE reads, TCRdb lists one entry per CDR3 protein, DNA absent. The sample has around 88,000 distinct CDR3 sequences; the top ten hold around 0.82%. The CDR3 is 14 residues long. CDR1 and CDR2 (germline): PRHDT, FYEKMQ (reference sequence). As concerns this clonotype: Antigen specificity is unknown.

Study-level results: Naive cells with CXCR3 showed TRB CDR3s that were more hydrophobic than those in CXCR3-negative naive cells.

The material sequenced was naive CXCR3+ CD8+ T cells from blood. Described subset: CD45RO-CCR7+CD27+CD95- naive CD8+ T cells expressing CXCR3 (TNR3+). The V gene is TRBV13, the J gene TRBJ2-7; the D call from TCRdb, TRBD1, cannot be confirmed without DNA. The TCR originated in a human donor in good health. Some clones in this sample may be carry-over from other donors' samples. CDR3 loop: CASSPGTGRDEQYF.